A selection of T cell receptor beta chains follows, all from one sample in a study of shared clonotypes between healthy human individuals. The repertoire was sequenced with immunoSEQ multiplex PCR; TCRdb's copy has only in-frame clones and lacks some. Of 2 million to 2.5 million clones in the sample, under 97% were seen once. The sequencing sample was made of naive CD4+ T cells sorted from blood. These receptors originate from a man aged 18-30 years in good health. Each CDR3 is given with its conserved first and last residue. D genes are given only for firm matches. Where a row states a size, it is once, few, many or the class of an expanded clone; other rows omit it.

CDR3 length,V gene,J gene,clone size,D gene,CDR3 protein,CDR3 DNA
13,TRBV10-3,TRBJ1-2,-,TRBD1,CAITPQGSYGYTF,TGTGCCATCACCCCACAGGGGTCGTATGGCTACACCTTC
14,TRBV19,TRBJ1-5,-,-,CASSSGDKHQPQHF,TGTGCCAGTAGTAGCGGGGATAAACATCAGCCCCAGCATTTT
13,TRBV2,TRBJ2-3,-,-,CASSEFRRDTQYF,TGTGCCAGCAGTGAATTCAGGCGGGATACGCAGTATTTT
11,TRBV28,TRBJ1-1,once,-,CASRYNTEAFF,TGTGCCAGCCGGTATAATACTGAAGCTTTCTTT
17,TRBV5-1,TRBJ2-2,once,-,CASSYPSGTANTGELFF,TGCGCCAGCAGCTATCCCTCCGGCACAGCGAACACCGGGGAGCTGTTTTTT
14,TRBV6-1,TRBJ1-4,once,-,CASSGVATNEKLFF,TGTGCCAGTTCAGGAGTTGCAACTAATGAAAAACTGTTTTTT
15,TRBV25-1,TRBJ1-4,-,-,CASSVSMVTNEKLFF,TGTGCCAGCAGTGTATCGATGGTAACTAATGAAAAACTGTTTTTT
15,TRBV6-5,TRBJ1-1,-,-,CASSYDKGPNTEAFF,TGTGCCAGCAGTTACGATAAGGGGCCCAACACTGAAGCTTTCTTT
17,TRBV7-8,TRBJ2-3,-,-,CASSLRRIAQNTDTQYF,TGTGCCAGCAGCTTAAGAAGGATCGCCCAAAACACAGATACGCAGTATTTT
13,TRBV7-2,TRBJ2-7,-,-,CASSSVGQYEQYF,TGTGCCAGCAGCTCGGTAGGACAGTACGAGCAGTACTTC
20,TRBV7-3,TRBJ2-5,-,TRBD1,CASSLKGDRDWLRSKETQYF,TGTGCCAGCAGCTTAAAGGGGGACAGGGATTGGTTAAGGTCCAAAGAGACCCAGTACTTC
16,TRBV10-1,TRBJ2-3,-,-,CASSEGGKPSTDTQYF,TGCGCCAGCAGTGAGGGCGGGAAACCTAGCACAGATACGCAGTATTTT
11,TRBV20-1,TRBJ1-4,-,-,CSASDREKLFF,TGCAGTGCTAGTGACAGAGAAAAACTGTTTTTT
15,TRBV21-1,TRBJ2-3,-,-,CASRPGLADTDTQYF,TGTGCCAGCAGACCGGGACTAGCGGACACAGATACGCAGTATTTT
13,TRBV2,TRBJ2-7,-,-,CASSPERSYEQYF,TGTGCCAGCAGCCCCGAGAGATCCTACGAGCAGTACTTC
15,TRBV29-1,TRBJ2-3,-,TRBD2,CSVEIGTSNPDTQYF,TGCAGCGTTGAGATAGGGACTAGCAATCCAGATACGCAGTATTTT
13,TRBV6-6,TRBJ1-5,once,-,CASSYEGVQPQHF,TGTGCCAGCAGTTATGAGGGGGTTCAGCCCCAGCATTTT
16,TRBV6-6,TRBJ1-2,-,-,CASSPSWTASNYGYTF,TGTGCCAGCAGTCCGTCTTGGACAGCCAGCAACTATGGCTACACCTTC
13,TRBV10-2,TRBJ1-4,-,-,CASRRGQEGKLFF,TGCGCCAGCAGGCGCGGCCAGGAAGGAAAACTGTTTTTT
18,TRBV27,TRBJ2-5,-,TRBD2,CASSCPNGLAGAQETQYF,TGTGCCAGCAGCTGCCCTAACGGACTAGCGGGAGCCCAAGAGACCCAGTACTTC
14,TRBV11-3,TRBJ2-7,once,-,CASPRQVLSYEQYF,TGTGCCAGCCCCAGACAGGTTTTATCCTACGAGCAGTACTTC
16,TRBV2,TRBJ1-5,-,-,CASSLTGLGGNQPQHF,TGTGCCAGCAGCCTGACAGGTCTAGGTGGCAATCAGCCCCAGCATTTT
13,TRBV5-1,TRBJ1-2,-,-,CASSQNQGNGYTF,TGCGCCAGCAGCCAAAATCAGGGAAATGGCTACACCTTC
15,TRBV7-9,TRBJ2-3,-,-,CASSPSRGKADTQYF,TGTGCCAGCAGCCCGAGCCGAGGCAAGGCAGATACGCAGTATTTT
12,TRBV11-2,TRBJ1-2,-,-,CASSLSGYGYTF,TGTGCCAGCAGCTTAAGCGGCTATGGCTACACCTTC
19,TRBV7-7,TRBJ2-1,-,-,CASSLTYSPGPSSYNEQFF,TGTGCTAGCAGCCTCACTTATTCCCCCGGACCTTCCTCCTACAATGAGCAGTTCTTC
11,TRBV27,TRBJ1-1,-,-,CASSLSRGAFF,TGTGCCAGCAGTTTATCGAGGGGGGCTTTCTTT
13,TRBV2,TRBJ2-7,-,TRBD1,CATGGTGANEQYF,TGTGCCACCGGCGGGACAGGGGCTAACGAGCAGTACTTC
14,TRBV29-1,TRBJ1-1,-,-,CSVEGRLSITEAFF,TGCAGCGTTGAAGGCCGATTAAGTATAACTGAAGCTTTCTTT
14,TRBV10-3,TRBJ2-1,-,TRBD2,CAISEIAGGGEQFF,TGTGCCATCAGTGAAATAGCGGGGGGTGGTGAGCAGTTCTTC
14,TRBV5-4,TRBJ1-6,-,-,CASSPIEPDSPLHF,TGTGCCAGCAGCCCCATCGAACCCGATTCACCCCTCCACTTT
17,TRBV21-1,TRBJ1-4,-,-,CASSIIRDRGSVRELFF,TGTGCCAGCAGCATTATCCGGGACAGGGGATCGGTACGGGAACTGTTTTTT
13,TRBV6-1,TRBJ1-1,-,-,CASTTLQGTEAFF,TGTGCCAGCACTACTTTACAGGGTACTGAAGCTTTCTTT
15,TRBV7-9,TRBJ2-7,-,-,CASTPTQGYYHEQYF,TGTGCCAGCACCCCGACGCAGGGATACTACCACGAGCAGTACTTC
17,TRBV19,TRBJ1-5,-,TRBD1,CASSSRRDRGPNQPQHF,TGTGCCAGTAGTAGTCGCAGGGACAGGGGACCAAATCAGCCCCAGCATTTT
16,TRBV7-9,TRBJ1-1,-,TRBD1,CASSPRPGTVNTEAFF,TGTGCCAGCAGCCCGAGACCCGGGACAGTGAACACTGAAGCTTTCTTT
12,TRBV29-1,TRBJ2-3,-,-,CSAQPSTDTQYF,TGCAGCGCCCAGCCTAGCACAGATACGCAGTATTTT
14,TRBV28,TRBJ2-1,-,-,CASSDRPIYNEQFF,TGTGCCAGCAGTGACAGGCCGATCTACAATGAGCAGTTCTTC
11,TRBV30,TRBJ2-1,once,-,CAWSSVYEQFF,TGTGCCTGGAGTTCCGTATATGAGCAGTTCTTC
12,TRBV28,TRBJ1-2,-,-,CASSLSEWGYTF,TGTGCCAGCAGTTTAAGTGAATGGGGCTACACCTTC
15,TRBV6-5,TRBJ2-7,-,TRBD1,CASSTGTGGGYEQYF,TGTGCCAGCAGTACCGGGACAGGGGGCGGATACGAGCAGTACTTC
15,TRBV7-2,TRBJ1-2,-,TRBD1,CASSLGTGEPYGYTF,TGTGCCAGCAGCTTAGGGACAGGGGAACCCTATGGCTACACCTTC
16,TRBV9,TRBJ2-3,-,TRBD2,CASSVGLAGGRDTQYF,TGTGCCAGCAGCGTAGGACTAGCGGGAGGACGGGATACGCAGTATTTT
13,TRBV5-1,TRBJ2-2,-,TRBD2,CASCLAVTGELFF,TGCGCCAGCTGCCTAGCGGTCACCGGGGAGCTGTTTTTT
15,TRBV9,TRBJ2-3,-,TRBD2,CASSKTSGGTDTQYF,TGTGCCAGCAGCAAGACTAGCGGGGGCACAGATACGCAGTATTTT